The next 29 T cell receptor beta chains were all read from a single sample in a study of Graves' ophthalmopathy and Graves' hyperthyroidism (dated by TCRdb to 2016 to 2019). These reads were obtained on an Illumina HiSeq 2000. For repertoire sequencing, TCR beta CDR3 regions were amplified from RNA transcripts. HTBI primers and the Qiagen OneStep RT-PCR kit were used in a first-round RT-PCR, which was followed by a second-round multiplex PCR, size selection and purification. Using fastp trimming at Q25 and MiXCR clonotype assembly, TCRdb reanalyzed the public sequencing data and kept in-frame beta chains. CDR3 protein duplicates are merged, each entry listing the most common genes and DNA. This sample has around 1,000,000 distinct CDR3 sequences in its table, and 36% of those were observed once. The ten largest account for around 10% of the sample. Input material: peripheral blood or thyroid tissue (not recorded which). The receptors shown here come from an adult man with Graves' hyperthyroidism.

This clonotype was seen many times. The chain couples TRBV11-2 to TRBJ1-1; no clear D gene. In germline, CDR1 is SGHAT, CDR2 FQNNGV. V was shortened by 7 bases and J by 0 bases, with 18 bases between the two germline ends. There are 16 residues in the CDR3. For the CDR3, the DNA is TGTGCCAGCAACCGTCCATCCGACGGCTTGAACACTGAAGCTTTCTTT. Residues: CASNRPSDGLNTEAFF.

In the case of this clonotype: This may stem from a read error, because a much larger clone lies one nucleotide away. The chain is built from TRBV7-2 and TRBJ2-5; 7 bases line up with TRBD2. The CDR3 runs 15 residues. Trimming took 4 bases from V and 4 from J; bases not matched to a gene: 9. CDR1 is SGHTA and CDR2 is FQGNSA in the germline V gene. The CDR3 DNA reads TGTGCCAGCAGCTCAGGAGGTGCGGGAGTAGAGACCCAGTACTTC. Translated, it gives CASSSGGAGVETQYF.

This clonotype was detected only a few times. The chain carries TRBV10-3 and TRBJ1-5; D gene unclear. The germline V gene encodes CDR1 ENHRY and CDR2 SYGVKD. This CDR3 comprises 14 residues. V was pared by 6 bases and J by 3 bases, with 12 bases between. The CDR3 DNA follows: TGTGCCATCAGCCCCGGGCAATCCAATCAGCCCCAGCATTTT. Translated: CAISPGQSNQPQHF.

This rearrangement joins TRBV14 to TRBJ2-5; 7 bases align to TRBD1. The CDR3 is made up of 14 amino acids. Germline V CDR1 and CDR2: SGHDN, FVKESK. Trimming cost V 3 bases and J 0 bases; bases outside gene matches: 1. CDR3 protein: CASSQDRHQETQYF. CDR3 nucleotides: TGTGCCAGCAGCCAGGACAGGCACCAAGAGACCCAGTACTTC.

This clonotype was observed many times. The V gene is TRBV13, the J gene TRBJ1-3; D gene unclear. The V gene lost 7 bases and the J gene lost 1 base, with 8 bases spanning the gap. This CDR3 is 13 amino acids long. The germline V gene encodes CDR1 PRHDT and CDR2 FYEKMQ (reference sequence). CDR3 DNA: TGTGCCAGCAAGGATATTTCTGGAAACACCATATATTTT. It specifies CASKDISGNTIYF.

The chain uses TRBV10-3 and TRBJ1-6; 9 positions match TRBD1. The CDR3 runs 15 residues. Trimming took 3 bases from V and 8 from J; bases not matched to a gene: 5. Germline CDR1 and CDR2: ENHRY and SYGVKD. CDR3 region: CAISEGDRVDSPLHF. CDR3 coding DNA: TGTGCCATCAGTGAAGGGGACAGGGTGGATTCACCCCTCCACTTT.

The chain uses TRBV29-1 and TRBJ1-4, with D possibly being TRBD1 (5 bases). Deletions cut 7 bases from V and 7 bases from J, with 10 bases between. This CDR3 region has 11 residues. Germline V gene sequence: CDR1 SQVTM, CDR2 ANQGSEA. CDR3 sequence: CSEGAGEKLFF. CDR3 nucleotide sequence: TGCAGCGAAGGGGCCGGTGAAAAACTGTTTTTT.

The rearrangement joins TRBV7-2 to TRBJ2-2; possibly TRBD1 for D (6 bases). Germline CDR1 is SGHTA and CDR2 is FQGNSA. V gave up 5 bases and J gave up 7 bases, with 14 bases separating them. The CDR3 consists of 14 residues. CDR3 nucleotides: TGTGCCAGCAGCCCCAACAGGGTAGGCGGGGAGCTGTTTTTT. Its translation: CASSPNRVGGELFF.

For the CDR3, the DNA is TGTGCCAGCAGCTTACGGATGACTAGCGGGCCCCCCTCCTACGAGCAGTACTTC. Translated: CASSLRMTSGPPSYEQYF. The genes are TRBV7-2 and TRBJ2-7; 10 bases match TRBD2. This CDR3 contains 18 residues. With 2 bases clipped from V and 0 bases from J, the junction kept 10 bases outside the gene matches. Germline V gives CDR1 SGHTA, CDR2 FQGNSA.

This clonotype was recorded at least ten times. The V and J genes are TRBV10-3 and TRBJ1-2, with unresolved D. The CDR3 runs 15 residues. CDR1 and CDR2 (germline): ENHRY, SYGVKD. Trimming took off 0 bases at V and 5 bases at J, with 13 bases between the two ends. CDR3 bases: TGTGCCATCAGTGAGTCAGCGGTTCGACGGTATGGCTACACCTTC. Its translation is CAISESAVRRYGYTF.

The CDR3 spells CSASERFYEQYF. The CDR3, as DNA: TGCAGTGCGAGCGAGCGATTCTACGAGCAGTACTTC. The chain combines TRBV20-1 with TRBJ2-7; D uncertain. CDR3 length: 12 amino acids. Germline V gene data show CDR1 as DFQATT and CDR2 as SNEGSKA (reference sequence). V was trimmed by 6 bases and J by 3 bases, leaving 12 bases between them.

This clonotype has a single count. This may be a read error, as it is one base from a much larger clone. This CDR3 reads CASSHVSYEQYF. The CDR3 DNA is TGTGCCAGCAGCCACGTCTCCTACGAGCAGTACTTC. This sequence joins TRBV14 and TRBJ2-7; no reliable D call. V dropped 3 bases and J dropped 0 bases, with 3 bases sitting between them. CDR1 is SGHDN, CDR2 FVKESK, per germline. This CDR3 contains 12 residues.

This clonotype occurred many times. CDR3 loop: CASSLDRGLVNTEAFF. CDR3 bases: TGTGCCAGCAGCTTGGACAGGGGGCTAGTGAACACTGAAGCTTTCTTT. The chain employs TRBV7-9 and TRBJ1-1; 11 bases match TRBD1. V shed 3 bases, J shed 0 bases, and the junction held 3 bases outside the gene matches. The length of the CDR3 is 16 residues. The germline CDR1 and CDR2 sequences are SEHNR and FQNEAQ (reference sequence).

In its sample, this clonotype was seen many times. The chain couples TRBV2 to TRBJ2-7; 7 nucleotides match TRBD2. The CDR3 consists of 15 residues. Per germline, CDR1 SNHLY and CDR2 FYNNEI. Trimming cost V 8 bases and J 2 bases; bases outside gene matches: 12. CDR3 protein: CASGLETSRPYEQYF. CDR3 nucleotides: TGTGCCAGCGGCTTAGAGACTAGCCGCCCCTACGAGCAGTACTTC.

There are many counts of this clonotype. J is TRBJ1-2 and V is TRBV12-3 or TRBV12-4; a weak D match, TRBD1 (5 bases). This CDR3 has 15 amino acids. V lost 2 bases and J 7 bases, leaving 17 bases between the germline ends. The CDR3 protein is CASSLSGVQGRGYTF. The CDR3 DNA reads as TGTGCCAGCAGTTTAAGCGGGGTCCAGGGACGTGGCTACACCTTC.

This clonotype was seen repeatedly, ten times or more. V is TRBV11-2 and J is TRBJ1-5; D remains unclear. Germline V gives CDR1 SGHAT, CDR2 FQNNGV. V was pared by 6 bases and J by 0 bases, with 12 bases between. This CDR3 contains 15 residues. CDR3 nucleotides: TGTGCCAGCAGTTCTGGAGCTTATAGCAATCAGCCCCAGCATTTT. This translates into CASSSGAYSNQPQHF.

This clonotype appeared a single time. Because the CDR3's place on the DNA is in doubt, the DNA is left out and the CDR3 is given as listed by TCRdb. CDR3 residues: CACSARQGQGIGELFF. V is TRBV25-1 and J is TRBJ2-2; the table's D gene call, TRBD1, was not cross checked with the DNA. From germline, CDR1 is MGHDK and CDR2 SYGVNS. The CDR3 is 16 residues long, counting both termini.

The chain carries TRBV5-1 and TRBJ1-1; the D is unclear. CDR3 length equals 15 residues. Germline V CDR1 and CDR2: SGHRS, YFSETQ. Trimming cost V 3 bases and J 1 base, with 13 bases left between them. The CDR3 region has the DNA TGCGCCAGCAGCTCCCAAGGATGGCAGAACACTGAAGCTTTCTTT. This gives the protein CASSSQGWQNTEAFF. The full variable domain, rest sourced from reference TRBV5-1 and TRBJ1-1, is KAGVTQTPRYLIKTRGQQVTLSCSPISGHRSVSWYQQTPGQGLQFLFEYFSETQRNKGNFPGRFSGRQFSNSRSEMNVSTLELGDSALYLCASSSQGWQNTEAFFGQGTRLTVV.

This rearrangement joins TRBV10-3 to TRBJ2-2, with D tentatively TRBD1 (5 bases). V lost 4 bases to trimming and J lost 10 bases, with 13 bases between them. CDR1 and CDR2 (germline): ENHRY, SYGVKD. The CDR3 length is 13 residues. This chain's CDR3 is CAISGRAGEELFF. CDR3 in DNA: TGTGCCATCAGTGGCAGGGCCGGAGAGGAGCTGTTTTTT.

This clonotype was counted between two and nine times. V usage is TRBV12-3 or TRBV12-4 and J usage is TRBJ1-2; D is unresolved. The CDR3 sequence is 15 residues long. V gave up 1 base and J gave up 1 base, with 10 bases separating them. This chain's CDR3 is CASSLGQDYNYGYTF. The CDR3, as DNA: TGTGCCAGCAGTTTAGGTCAGGACTATAACTATGGCTACACCTTC.

The table lists this clonotype with a few counts. The chain recombines TRBV10-3 with TRBJ1-2; D ambiguous. The germline V gene encodes CDR1 ENHRY and CDR2 SYGVKD. V dropped 2 bases and J dropped 1 base, with 5 bases sitting between them. The CDR3 covers 13 residues. The CDR3 bases are TGTGCCATCAGTGAGGGGGTTAACTATGGCTACACCTTC. Translated: CAISEGVNYGYTF.

The CDR3 sequence: CASSYGTRSYEQYF. In DNA form, the CDR3 reads TGTGCCAGCAGTTACGGGACACGGTCCTACGAGCAGTACTTC. This chain joins TRBV6-5 and TRBJ2-7; possibly TRBD1 for D (6 bases). Germline CDR1 reads MNHEY; CDR2 reads SVGAGI. The CDR3 spans 14 residues. The V and J ends lost 2 bases and 1 base respectively, with 9 bases between them.

On this clonotype: Being one base from a much bigger clone, this may be a read error. The chain joins TRBV20-1 to TRBJ2-7; weak D call: TRBD1 (6 bases). The CDR3 contains 13 residues. V lost 3 bases and J 7 bases, leaving 16 bases between the germline ends. Germline V gives CDR1 DFQATT, CDR2 SNEGSKA (reference sequence). CDR3 loop: CSASLIGGREQYF. The CDR3 bases are TGCAGTGCTAGTCTTATAGGGGGTAGAGAGCAGTACTTC.

The CDR3 reads CASSYSHPNEKLFF. The CDR3 region has the DNA TGCGCCAGCAGCTACAGTCATCCGAATGAAAAACTGTTTTTT. This chain joins TRBV4-3 and TRBJ1-4; the D is unclear. The CDR3 runs to 14 residues. The V and J ends lost 5 bases and 5 bases respectively, with 12 bases between them. The germline CDR1 and CDR2 sequences are LGHNA and YSLEER.

This clonotype was counted a single time. V is TRBV27 and J is TRBJ2-7; a possible D gene is TRBD1 (5 bases). V lost 0 bases and J 5 bases, leaving 8 bases between the germline ends. CDR1 and CDR2 (germline): MNHEY, SMNVEV (reference sequence). The CDR3 is 13 residues long. The CDR3 reads CASSLSAGHEQYF. CDR3 sequence (DNA): TGTGCCAGCAGTTTATCGGCAGGGCACGAGCAGTACTTC.

The chain carries TRBV9 and TRBJ1-1; perhaps TRBD1 as D (6 bases). The CDR3 extends over 15 amino acids. V was trimmed by 3 bases and J by 3 bases, leaving 15 bases between them. CDR1 and CDR2 from the germline V gene are SGDLS and YYNGEE. The CDR3 is CASSAGGRLYTEAFF. Written as DNA, the CDR3 is TGTGCCAGCAGCGCGGGGGGCCGGCTTTACACTGAAGCTTTCTTT.

This chain joins TRBV11-2 and TRBJ2-2; D is perhaps TRBD2 (5 bases). V was trimmed by 7 bases and J by 6 bases, leaving 15 bases between them. Germline-derived CDR1 and CDR2 are SGHAT and FQNNGV. The CDR3 consists of 14 residues. The DNA for the CDR3 is TGTGCCAGCATCGGATATGAGGGTTCCGGGGAGCTGTTTTTT. This translates into CASIGYEGSGELFF. Filled out from reference TRBV11-2 and TRBJ2-2, the complete variable domain reads EAGVAQSPRYKIIEKRQSVAFWCNPISGHATLYWYQQILGQGPKLLIQFQNNGVVDDSQLPKDRFSAERLKGVDSTLKIQPAKLEDSAVYLCASIGYEGSGELFFGEGSRLTVL.

This clonotype was detected only once. This chain joins TRBV7-9 and TRBJ1-1, with D possibly matching TRBD1 (5 bases). V shed 4 bases and J shed 3 bases, with 30 bases lying between them. The CDR3 has 20 residues. From germline, CDR1 is SEHNR and CDR2 FQNEAQ (reference sequence). The CDR3 DNA reads TGTGCCAGCAGCTCGACGCACTGGCGACACAGGCCGGGCGGTGACACTGAAGCTTTCTTT. Translation gives CASSSTHWRHRPGGDTEAFF.

As to this clonotype: This may be a read error, as it is one base from a much larger clone. The CDR3, as DNA: TGTGCCACCCTGGACGAGATTAATGAAAAACTGTTTTTT. This codes for CATLDEINEKLFF. V is TRBV10-3 and J is TRBJ1-4, with D unresolved. Germline CDR1 is ENHRY and CDR2 is SYGVKD. The V end lost 10 bases, the J end lost 4 bases, and 13 bases lay between the germline ends. The CDR3 consists of 13 residues.